Each of the 20 T cell receptor beta chains below was sequenced from the same sample in a study of T cells in Graves' hyperthyroidism and ophthalmopathy. What was amplified from RNA transcripts were TCR beta CDR3 regions. The HTBI set primed first-round TCR CDR3 RT-PCR. MiXCR, run by TCRdb on the multiplex PCR reads, gives a single entry per CDR3 protein. The table lists a few hundred thousand distinct CDR3 sequences, more than 13% of them singletons. The sample comprised blood. Receptors originate from a young woman with Graves' hyperthyroidism.

This clonotype was detected many times. The chain is built from TRBV20-1 and TRBJ2-5; D may be TRBD2 (6 bases). This CDR3 comprises 15 residues. V dropped 6 bases and J dropped 3 bases, with 20 bases sitting between them. Germline CDR1 is DFQATT and CDR2 is SNEGSKA (reference sequence). The CDR3 sequence: CSAGGAGLGEETQYF. The CDR3 region has the DNA TGCAGTGCGGGGGGTGCGGGACTGGGGGAAGAGACCCAGTACTTC.

In this sample, this clonotype turned up a few times. The gene calls are TRBV6-1 and TRBJ2-5, with 14 bases aligning to TRBD2. V lost 5 bases, J lost 3 bases, and 11 bases stayed unmatched. Germline CDR1 is MNHNS and CDR2 is SASEGT. This CDR3 contains 18 residues. The CDR3 nucleotides read TGTGCCAGCAGTTACCACAAAGGGACTAGCGGGAGAGAAGAGACCCAGTACTTC. It encodes CASSYHKGTSGREETQYF.

The chain links TRBV12-5 to TRBJ2-4; D is ambiguous. With 0 bases removed from V and 6 bases from J, the gap between germline ends came to 12 bases. In germline, CDR1 is LGHNT, CDR2 FRNRAP. CDR3 size: 15 residues. CDR3 sequence: CASGLVSPGRNIQYF. The CDR3 region has the DNA TGTGCTAGTGGTTTGGTTAGCCCAGGAAGAAACATTCAGTACTTC.

The table lists this clonotype with many counts. The chain couples TRBV13 to TRBJ2-7; 7 bases fit TRBD1. Germline CDR1 reads PRHDT; CDR2 reads FYEKMQ (reference sequence). This CDR3 contains 16 residues. V was pared by 0 bases and J by 1 base, with 6 bases of the junction left unmatched. The CDR3 loop reads CASSLGTGVGSYEQYF. The CDR3 DNA sequence: TGTGCCAGCAGCTTAGGTACAGGGGTGGGGTCCTACGAGCAGTACTTC. Together with reference TRBV13 and TRBJ2-7, the CDR3 gives the full variable domain: AAGVIQSPRHLIKEKRETATLKCYPIPRHDTVYWYQQGPGQDPQFLISFYEKMQSDKGSIPDRFSAQQFSDYHSELNMSSLELGDSALYFCASSLGTGVGSYEQYFGPGTRLTVT.

The V and J genes are TRBV9 and TRBJ1-2; TRBD1 is a possible D gene (5 bases). Germline V CDR1 and CDR2: SGDLS, YYNGEE. V was clipped by 0 bases and J by 0 bases, with 18 bases between them. The CDR3 totals 18 residues. The DNA of the CDR3 is TGTGCCAGCAGCGTAGCTACGAGGCCAGGGTTAGCTAACTATGGCTACACCTTC. Encoded protein: CASSVATRPGLANYGYTF.

This clonotype occurred many times. The chain has TRBV3-1 and TRBJ1-6, with TRBD1 matching over 9 bases. V trimming: 2 bases; J trimming: 6 bases; junction bases outside the gene matches: 5. Germline CDR1 is LGHDT and CDR2 is YNNKEL (reference sequence). The CDR3 is 16 amino acids. CDR3 bases: TGTGCCAGCAGCCAAACCACAGGGGGCGGTAATTCACCCCTCCACTTT. Translation gives CASSQTTGGGNSPLHF.

This clonotype was detected ten times or more. The CDR3 coding sequence is TGTGCCTGGACCCAACTATATGGCTACACCTTC. As protein: CAWTQLYGYTF. V and J are TRBV30 and TRBJ1-2, with D unresolved. Germline V gene sequence: CDR1 GTSNPN, CDR2 SVGIG (reference sequence). Between the trimmed V and J ends, which lost 4 bases and 5 bases, there was a span of 8 bases. The CDR3 sequence is 11 residues long.

A remark on this clonotype: One base away lies a much larger clone, so this may be a sequencing read error. The chain couples TRBV7-2 to TRBJ2-7, with 7 bases matching TRBD1. The germline CDR1 and CDR2 sequences are SGHTA and FQGNSA. The CDR3 totals 15 residues. CDR3 protein: CASGLAPGQSTGQYF. Written as DNA, the CDR3 is TGTGCCAGCGGCTTAGCTCCGGGACAGAGTACGGGGCAGTACTTC.

This clonotype was seen a few times. The chain combines TRBV9 with TRBJ2-1; D remains ambiguous. Germline CDR1 reads SGDLS; CDR2 reads YYNGEE. CDR3 length: 12 amino acids. The germline V and J ends were trimmed by 2 bases and 4 bases, with 4 bases remaining between them. The CDR3 is CASSVEYNEQFF. The DNA for the CDR3 is TGTGCCAGCAGCGTGGAGTACAATGAGCAGTTCTTC.

This chain links TRBV5-8 with TRBJ1-1; a weak D match, TRBD1 (5 bases). The CDR3 is made up of 20 amino acids. Germline V gene lookup returns CDR1 SGHTS and CDR2 YDEGEE. V was shortened by 4 bases and J by 1 base, with 29 bases between the two germline ends. CDR3 region: CASSLRQGTGYTTGNTEAFF. In DNA, the CDR3 is TGTGCCAGCAGCCTCCGCCAGGGTACCGGATATACCACGGGGAACACTGAAGCTTTCTTT.

In DNA form, the CDR3 reads TGTGCCAGCAGTCAGGGACCTCAAAACATTCAGTACTTC. This encodes CASSQGPQNIQYF. The chain carries TRBV6-2 or TRBV6-3 and TRBJ2-4, with D perhaps assigned TRBD1 or TRBD2 (5 bases each). Trimming removed 5 bases at V and 5 bases at J, with 10 bases between. The germline CDR1 and CDR2 sequences are MNHEY and SVGEGT. This CDR3 spans 13 amino acids.

This clonotype was seen at least ten times. J is TRBJ1-5 and V is TRBV6-1; D is uncertain. Germline CDR1 reads MNHNS; CDR2 reads SASEGT. The CDR3 covers 14 residues. V was clipped by 5 bases and J by 7 bases, with 15 bases between them. The CDR3 here is CASSSRLVGQPQHF. CDR3 coding DNA: TGTGCCAGCAGTTCCCGCCTTGTTGGCCAGCCCCAGCATTTT.

This clonotype has more than one count but fewer than ten. This sequence joins TRBV5-4 and TRBJ2-3; the D is unclear. Germline lookup yields CDR1 SGHNT and CDR2 YYREEE (reference sequence). V was trimmed by 1 base and J by 1 base, leaving 10 bases between them. The CDR3 totals 15 residues. Written as DNA, the CDR3 is TGTGCCAGCAGCTTGTTAACTACAGGCACAGATACGCAGTATTTT. This gives the protein CASSLLTTGTDTQYF.

In this sample, this clonotype turned up many times. This sequence joins TRBV3-1 and TRBJ2-7, with TRBD1 matching over 8 bases. The CDR3 totals 13 residues. V was clipped by 10 bases and J by 3 bases; unmatched bases: 8. Germline CDR1 reads LGHDT; CDR2 reads YNNKEL (reference sequence). The CDR3 nucleotides are TGTGCCACCAGGGGAGGACAGGGCTACGAGCAGTACTTC. Its translation is CATRGGQGYEQYF.

This clonotype was observed at least ten times. The V gene is TRBV11-2, the J gene TRBJ2-2, with 8 bases identical to TRBD2. CDR3 length: 13 residues. CDR1 and CDR2 from the germline V gene are SGHAT and FQNNGV. J lost 7 bases, V lost 7 bases, and 5 bases had no gene match. The DNA of the CDR3 is TGTGCCAGCATCCCTAGCGGGTACGGGGAGCTGTTTTTT. Translating gives CASIPSGYGELFF.

This clonotype was seen many times. The chain uses TRBV11-2 and TRBJ1-6; D unclear. Between the trimmed V and J ends, which lost 5 bases and 6 bases, there was a span of 17 bases. The CDR3 is 16 amino acids. Germline V lookup: CDR1 SGHAT, CDR2 FQNNGV. CDR3 DNA sequence: TGTGCCAGCAGCCCTACACGGGGTCGTGGTAATTCACCCCTCCACTTT. Amino acids: CASSPTRGRGNSPLHF.

This clonotype was seen at least ten times. The chain is built from TRBV7-2 and TRBJ2-7, with D unresolved. Trimming shortened V by 0 bases and J by 4 bases, and 7 bases separated the two germline ends. Germline loops: CDR1 SGHTA, CDR2 FQGNSA. The CDR3 runs to 13 residues. Here the CDR3 reads CASSLAVGYEQYF. CDR3 nucleotides: TGTGCCAGCAGCTTAGCCGTGGGTTACGAGCAGTACTTC.

This clonotype came up a few times. This chain joins TRBV7-9 and TRBJ2-1; TRBD2 might be the D (5 bases). The CDR3 loop spans 17 amino acids. The germline V gene has CDR1 SEHNR and CDR2 FQNEAQ (reference sequence). The ends were cut back, 0 bases at V and 3 bases at J, with 15 bases in the middle. For the CDR3, the DNA is TGTGCCAGCAGCTTAGCCATCGAGCGGAGAAGCTACAATGAGCAGTTCTTC. The encoded protein is CASSLAIERRSYNEQFF.

This clonotype was picked up many times. The CDR3 here is CASSSTTSNYGYTF. CDR3 sequence (DNA): TGTGCCAGCAGCTCCACAACTTCGAACTATGGCTACACCTTC. The chain links TRBV27 to TRBJ1-2; D remains unclear. The CDR3 consists of 14 residues. The germline V and J ends were trimmed by 6 bases and 2 bases, with 13 bases remaining between them. Germline loops: CDR1 MNHEY, CDR2 SMNVEV (reference sequence).

This clonotype was observed at least ten times. This chain connects TRBV30 to TRBJ2-7; D gene ambiguous. Germline CDR1 GTSNPN, CDR2 SVGIG (reference sequence). This CDR3 spans 11 amino acids. Trimming removed 3 bases from V and 5 bases from J, with 8 bases in between. This CDR3 reads CAWSDDNEQYF. The CDR3 DNA reads TGTGCCTGGAGCGATGATAACGAGCAGTACTTC.